The 25 T cell receptor beta chains below all came from one sample that was sequenced in a study of blood T cell repertoires in COVID-19. Some clones are missing from TCRdb's copy, which holds only in-frame ones; the method was immunoSEQ multiplex PCR. Of 50,000 to 70,000 clones in the sample, 75% to 95% are singletons; the top ten hold around 8.4%. Input material: peripheral blood. Source of these receptors: a woman older than 75 with active COVID-19.

The chain combines TRBV7-9 with TRBJ2-3; D might be TRBD1 (7 bases). Trimming removed 6 bases at V and 5 bases at J, with 15 bases between. Germline V lookup: CDR1 SEHNR, CDR2 FQNEAQ (reference sequence). The CDR3 covers 14 residues. The chain's CDR3 is CASSFGQGGDTQYF. CDR3 in DNA: TGTGCCAGCAGTTTCGGGCAGGGGGGAGATACGCAGTATTTT.

The J gene is TRBJ1-3, the V gene TRBV5-1; 8 positions match TRBD1. The CDR3 is 15 amino acids. Germline V CDR1 and CDR2: SGHRS, YFSETQ. The ends lost 0 bases at V and 5 bases at J; junction bases unmatched: 4. The CDR3 DNA reads TGCGCCAGCAGCTTGGTGGGGGACAGGCGAAACACCATATATTTT. This gives the protein CASSLVGDRRNTIYF.

This chain connects TRBV7-2 to TRBJ2-3, with D maybe TRBD2 (6 bases). Per the germline V gene, CDR1 is SGHTA and CDR2 is FQGNSA. V was shortened by 1 base and J by 5 bases, with 16 bases between the two germline ends. The CDR3 consists of 16 residues. The CDR3 sequence is CASSLGAGTIQDTQYF. The CDR3 coding sequence is TGTGCCAGCAGCTTAGGGGCGGGGACGATCCAAGATACGCAGTATTTT.

V gene TRBV9 combines with J gene TRBJ2-1, with 8 nucleotides matching TRBD1. The length of the CDR3 is 15 residues. The germline V gene has CDR1 SGDLS and CDR2 YYNGEE. Unmatched junction bases numbered 4, after V lost 5 bases and J lost 0 bases. The CDR3 DNA reads TGTGCCAGCAGTGGCGGACAGGGCTCCTACAATGAGCAGTTCTTC. Its translation is CASSGGQGSYNEQFF.

The chain is built from TRBV5-1 and TRBJ2-5, with 9 bases that match TRBD1. The CDR3 is 14 residues long. The germline V gene has CDR1 SGHRS and CDR2 YFSETQ. V shed 4 bases, J shed 5 bases, and the junction held 6 bases outside the gene matches. In DNA form, the CDR3 reads TGCGCCAGCAGCCCCTTTGACAGGGGGGAGACCCAGTACTTC. Translation gives CASSPFDRGETQYF.

The chain has TRBV6-5 and TRBJ1-5; D might be TRBD1 (5 bases). The V and J ends lost 6 bases and 6 bases respectively, with 15 bases between them. The CDR3 is 14 residues long. Germline V gene lookup returns CDR1 MNHEY and CDR2 SVGAGI. The CDR3 DNA sequence: TGTGCCAGCAGCCAGACGGGGGTCCGTCAGCCCCAGCATTTT. Its protein product is CASSQTGVRQPQHF.

The J gene is TRBJ2-7, the V gene TRBV4-1, with D possibly being TRBD2 (5 bases). The V end was cut by 4 bases, the J end by 3 bases, with 13 bases between. Germline V gene lookup returns CDR1 MGHRA and CDR2 YSYEKL. The CDR3 contains 14 residues. CDR3 DNA sequence: TGCGCCAGCAGCCTAGGGTGGGGAGACTACGAGCAGTACTTC. This codes for CASSLGWGDYEQYF.

The chain uses TRBV19 and TRBJ2-4; 9 bases match TRBD1. With 5 bases clipped from V and 5 bases from J, the junction kept 13 bases outside the gene matches. The length of the CDR3 is 17 residues. CDR1 is LNHDA, CDR2 SQIVND, per germline (reference sequence). The chain's CDR3 is CASSPTGGGSGENIQYF. CDR3 nucleotide sequence: TGTGCCAGTAGTCCGACAGGGGGAGGCTCTGGCGAAAACATTCAGTACTTC.

Here the CDR3 DNA reads TGTGCCAGCAGACCCGGGACAGGCGTAGAGCAGTACTTC. Protein product: CASRPGTGVEQYF. The chain recombines TRBV28 with TRBJ2-7, with TRBD1 matching over 8 bases. V shed 6 bases, J shed 7 bases, and the junction held 8 bases outside the gene matches. Germline CDR1 reads MDHEN; CDR2 reads SYDVKM. This CDR3 is 13 amino acids long. Looking up the rest from reference TRBV28 and TRBJ2-7 gives the full variable domain: DVKVTQSSRYLVKRTGEKVFLECVQDMDHENMFWYRQDPGLGLRLIYFSYDVKMKEKGDIPEGYSVSREKKERFSLILESASTNQTSMYLCASRPGTGVEQYFGPGTRLTVT.

The chain links TRBV7-9 to TRBJ2-1; 13 nucleotides match TRBD2. Germline trimming cut 8 bases from V and 6 bases from J; bases unmatched to any gene: 4. The CDR3 extends over 14 amino acids. Germline V gene sequence: CDR1 SEHNR, CDR2 FQNEAQ (reference sequence). The CDR3 DNA is TGTGCCAGCGAAGGGACTAGCGGGATCAATGAGCAGTTCTTC. Its protein product is CASEGTSGINEQFF.

In this sample, this clone turned up once. The gene calls are TRBV4-1 and TRBJ1-1; TRBD1 matches at 7 bases. V gave up 1 base and J gave up 5 bases; unmatched junction bases: 4. Germline V lookup: CDR1 MGHRA, CDR2 YSYEKL. The CDR3 is 14 amino acids. This chain's CDR3 is CASSQGQGRTEAFF. In nucleotides, the CDR3 is TGCGCCAGCAGCCAAGGACAGGGAAGGACTGAAGCTTTCTTT.

The chain uses TRBV19 and TRBJ1-1; D might be TRBD1 (5 bases). Trimming cost V 8 bases and J 1 base, with 17 bases left between them. The CDR3 runs to 15 residues. Germline-derived CDR1 and CDR2 are LNHDA and SQIVND (reference sequence). The chain's CDR3 is CASLPGGAKNTEAFF. The CDR3 DNA sequence: TGTGCCAGTCTCCCCGGGGGTGCCAAGAACACTGAAGCTTTCTTT.

A single count supports this clone. The chain uses TRBV19 and TRBJ1-5; weak D call: TRBD1 (6 bases). Trimming left V 1 base short and J 0 bases short, with 10 bases between. In germline, CDR1 is LNHDA, CDR2 SQIVND (reference sequence). This CDR3 region has 16 residues. The CDR3 nucleotides are TGTGCCAGTAGTATAGCCAGGGGAGCTAGCAATCAGCCCCAGCATTTT. This translates into CASSIARGASNQPQHF.

The chain links TRBV6-1 to TRBJ2-7; D gene unclear. Per germline, CDR1 MNHNS and CDR2 SASEGT. CDR3 length equals 15 residues. V was cut by 3 bases and J by 4 bases, with 16 bases left in between. CDR3 amino acids: CASSETPEEDYEQYF. The CDR3 region has the DNA TGTGCCAGCAGTGAGACCCCTGAAGAGGATTACGAGCAGTACTTC.

The chain uses TRBV24-1 and TRBJ2-5; perhaps TRBD1 as D (5 bases). The CDR3 spans 14 residues. The germline V and J ends were trimmed by 3 bases and 5 bases, with 12 bases remaining between them. Germline V gene lookup returns CDR1 KGHDR and CDR2 SFDVKD. CDR3 nucleotides: TGTGCCACCAGTGATCCTGGCAGGGCGGAGACCCAGTACTTC. As protein: CATSDPGRAETQYF.

The chain links TRBV7-6 to TRBJ1-1, with TRBD1 matching over 9 bases. The trim removed 3 bases at V and 1 base at J, leaving 3 bases unmatched. This CDR3 contains 15 residues. Per the germline V gene, CDR1 is SGHVS and CDR2 is FNYEAQ. In DNA, the CDR3 is TGTGCCAGCAGCTTTGGACAGGGGAAGAACACTGAAGCTTTCTTT. It codes for CASSFGQGKNTEAFF.

V and J are TRBV28 and TRBJ2-7, with a weak D call TRBD1 (8 bases). CDR3 length: 14 amino acids. From germline, CDR1 is MDHEN and CDR2 SYDVKM. Between the trimmed V and J ends, which lost 6 bases and 1 base, there was a span of 13 bases. CDR3 protein: CASRQGGDSYEQYF. CDR3 bases: TGTGCCAGCAGACAGGGGGGGGATTCCTACGAGCAGTACTTC.

This chain joins TRBV6-5 and TRBJ2-1; D perhaps matches TRBD2 (5 bases). V was clipped by 6 bases and J by 7 bases, with 13 bases between them. The CDR3 sequence is 13 residues long. CDR1 is MNHEY and CDR2 is SVGAGI in the germline V gene. Here the CDR3 DNA reads TGTGCCAGCAGCCTTCGGGCGGGTAATGAGCAGTTCTTC. It encodes CASSLRAGNEQFF.

This chain connects TRBV3-1 (or the pseudogene TRBV3-2) to TRBJ2-1; 15 bases line up with TRBD2. J lost 7 bases, V lost 4 bases, and 2 bases had no gene match. This CDR3 is built from 15 residues. Germline CDR1 LGHDT, CDR2 YNNKEL (reference sequence). The CDR3 sequence: CASSPGTSGRNEQFF. CDR3 nucleotide sequence: TGTGCCAGCAGCCCAGGGACTAGCGGGAGGAATGAGCAGTTCTTC.

V gene TRBV5-1 combines with J gene TRBJ1-4; TRBD1 agrees at 11 bases. V gave up 4 bases and J gave up 6 bases; unmatched junction bases: 5. The V gene's germline CDR1 is SGHRS and CDR2 YFSETQ. CDR3 length: 15 amino acids. Written as DNA, the CDR3 is TGCGCCAGCAGCCCGGAGGGACAGGGGGATGAAAAACTGTTTTTT. This codes for CASSPEGQGDEKLFF.

V usage is TRBV11-3 and J usage is TRBJ2-5; TRBD2 matches at 7 bases. V shed 5 bases, J shed 5 bases, and the junction held 8 bases outside the gene matches. Germline V CDR1 and CDR2: SGHNT, YENEEA. The CDR3 has 14 residues. The CDR3 protein is CASSRGSGGETQYF. Here the CDR3 DNA reads TGTGCCAGCAGCCGCGGATCCGGGGGGGAGACCCAGTACTTC.

This rearrangement joins TRBV28 to TRBJ1-2; D is unclear. The CDR3 contains 12 residues. V was pared by 6 bases and J by 0 bases, with 5 bases between. The germline gives CDR1 MDHEN, CDR2 SYDVKM. CDR3 in DNA: TGTGCCAGCAGCACTACTAACTATGGCTACACCTTC. This gives the protein CASSTTNYGYTF.

The chain combines TRBV10-3 with TRBJ1-2; no firm D call. V lost 5 bases and J 4 bases, leaving 8 bases between the germline ends. Germline V gene data show CDR1 as ENHRY and CDR2 as SYGVKD. The CDR3 is 12 residues long. The CDR3 is CAISQNSYGYTF. Here the CDR3 DNA reads TGTGCCATCAGTCAGAATTCCTATGGCTACACCTTC.

The chain uses TRBV28 and TRBJ2-5, with 10 nucleotides matching TRBD2. V lost 5 bases and J lost 4; bases outside the gene matches: 13. Germline assignment: CDR1 MDHEN and CDR2 SYDVKM. The CDR3 has 17 residues. CDR3 coding DNA: TGTGCCAGCAGTATAGATTTCTCTAGCGGGAGAGGAGAGACCCAGTACTTC. It translates to CASSIDFSSGRGETQYF.

V is TRBV6-6 and J is TRBJ1-3; perhaps TRBD1 as D (5 bases). The germline V and J ends were trimmed by 0 bases and 3 bases, with 9 bases remaining between them. Germline CDR1 and CDR2: MNHNY and SVGAGI (reference sequence). The CDR3 consists of 15 residues. CDR3: CASSYSGQIGNTIYF. The CDR3 region has the DNA TGTGCCAGCAGTTACTCGGGGCAGATTGGAAACACCATATATTTT.